This record looks at one T cell receptor (beta chain) sequence and its context. Its cognate antigen is unknown. The sample is drawn from a study of Ad26.COV2.S vaccination and SARS-CoV-2 variants. Whole-study results and caveats: Once vaccination had occurred, spike-specific CD8+ and CD4+ T cell responses reportedly showed substantial breadth. The placebo group had lower spike-specific TCR breadth than the vaccine recipients did.

CDR3 length: 13 amino acids. V was trimmed by 1 base and J by 3 bases, leaving 7 bases between them. Germline V gene sequence: CDR1 MGHDK, CDR2 SYGVNS. Here immunoSEQ multiplex PCR was the method, and the copy in TCRdb shows in-frame clones only, minus some. The sample includes 350,000 to 500,000 clones, about 92% of them seen just once. Treatment denoted: 15 to 20 received Ad26.COV2.S at low or high dose, single or two shots; roughly five received placebo; per-sample allocation not given. After the first vaccine or placebo injection, samples were drawn on day 63. Ad26.COV2.S expressed prefusion-stabilized spike from the original Wuhan strain.

The chain couples TRBV25-1 to TRBJ2-7, with a possible D match to TRBD2 (5 bases). The receptor was isolated from a person aged 18 to 59 who received the Ad26.COV2.S COVID-19 vaccine or a placebo. The material sequenced was peripheral blood, taken in a trial of Ad26.COV2.S vaccine versus placebo. The CDR3 sequence: CASSESGFYEQYF. The CDR3 DNA follows: TGTGCCAGCAGTGAATCGGGATTCTACGAGCAGTACTTC.